This T cell receptor (beta chain) comes out of a study of post-analysis software for immune sequencing data. Deletions cut 0 bases from V and 5 bases from J, with 19 bases between. Per the germline V gene, CDR1 is MGHRA and CDR2 is YSYEKL. This CDR3 spans 17 amino acids. On this clonotype: Antigen specificity is unknown.

Study-wide results and caveats: Roughly five TRBV segments were significantly more frequent in patients than in controls. TRBV5-6, TRBV5-1 and TRBV20-1 were among these segments. Patients with multiple sclerosis recorded significantly lower normalized Chao1 diversity than controls, the study found.

Unique molecular identifiers featured in each of the TCR beta cDNA libraries. TCRdb re-called the PCR reads with MiXCR, one entry per CDR3 protein. Seen here are roughly 580,000 distinct CDR3 sequences, roughly 47% observed once, and the top ten hold 1.5% to 2%. Sample: blood. This receptor was identified in a girl aged 5-17 years with multiple sclerosis. V usage is TRBV4-1 and J usage is TRBJ1-2, with D perhaps TRBD1 (5 bases). CDR3 amino acids: CASSQEAQDWTFYGYTF. CDR3 nucleotide sequence: TGCGCCAGCAGCCAAGAGGCTCAAGATTGGACATTTTATGGCTACACCTTC.